This passage covers 22 T cell receptor beta chains from one sample sequenced in a study of blood T cells in healthy people across ages. The use of a sample-barcoded 5' primer and a J-beta primer mix characterized a second PCR of roughly 7 to 11 cycles. TCRdb reprocessed the 5' RACE reads via MiXCR and lists one record per CDR3 protein. The sample lists some 1.6 million distinct CDR3 sequences, roughly 30% occurring once. The sequenced sample was blood. These receptors came from a woman aged 30 to 39 in good health.

The chain couples TRBV20-1 to TRBJ2-2; D is unresolved. This CDR3 contains 14 residues. The germline V gene has CDR1 DFQATT and CDR2 SNEGSKA (reference sequence). Trimming pared 0 bases from V and 0 bases from J, leaving 5 bases between. The chain's CDR3 is CSARERANTGELFF. The CDR3 DNA follows: TGCAGTGCTAGAGAAAGGGCGAACACCGGGGAGCTGTTTTTT.

V is TRBV5-6 and J is TRBJ2-7; 9 bases fit TRBD1. With 4 bases clipped from V and 3 bases from J, the junction kept 8 bases outside the gene matches. Germline V lookup: CDR1 SGHDT, CDR2 YYEEEE. The CDR3 is 15 amino acids. The CDR3 region has the DNA TGTGCCAGCAGCGCCGGGACAGGGTCTCACTACGAGCAGTACTTC. Its protein is CASSAGTGSHYEQYF. The complete variable domain, with remaining parts taken from reference TRBV5-6 and TRBJ2-7, reads DAGVTQSPTHLIKTRGQQVTLRCSPKSGHDTVSWYQQALGQGPQFIFQYYEEEERQRGNFPDRFSGHQFPNYSSELNVNALLLGDSALYLCASSAGTGSHYEQYFGPGTRLTVT.

The chain uses TRBV20-1 and TRBJ2-5; D gene unclear. CDR1 is DFQATT, CDR2 SNEGSKA, per germline (reference sequence). V was trimmed by 7 bases and J by 7 bases, leaving 13 bases between them. This CDR3 spans 11 amino acids. CDR3 in DNA: TGCAGTGTTCCCCCTCGAGGGACCCAGTACTTC. Amino acid sequence: CSVPPRGTQYF.

This clonotype was found a few times. This sequence joins TRBV11-3 and TRBJ2-5, with 7 positions matching TRBD2. Germline V gives CDR1 SGHNT, CDR2 YENEEA. This CDR3 comprises 14 residues. The V segment lost 5 bases and the J segment 3 bases; nucleotides outside the gene matches: 6. DNA of the CDR3: TGTGCCAGCAGCCCATCCGGGACTAAAGAGACCCAGTACTTC. Amino acids: CASSPSGTKETQYF.

J is TRBJ1-2 and V is TRBV4-1; the D is unclear. V was cut by 0 bases and J by 2 bases, with 7 bases left in between. Germline CDR1 is MGHRA and CDR2 is YSYEKL. This CDR3 is 14 amino acids long. CDR3 in amino acids: CASSQEAYNYGYTF. CDR3 sequence (DNA): TGCGCCAGCAGCCAAGAGGCATACAACTATGGCTACACCTTC.

This clonotype was seen a few times. V usage is TRBV9 and J usage is TRBJ2-5, with D hard to call. V was trimmed by 0 bases and J by 2 bases, leaving 11 bases between them. CDR3 length: 15 amino acids. The germline V gene has CDR1 SGDLS and CDR2 YYNGEE. Here the CDR3 reads CASSVEPGYQETQYF. The CDR3 nucleotides read TGTGCCAGCAGCGTAGAGCCTGGTTATCAAGAGACCCAGTACTTC.

Only a few counts were recorded for this clonotype. This chain links TRBV24-1 with TRBJ2-3, with TRBD1 identical over 8 bases. Germline CDR1 and CDR2: KGHDR and SFDVKD. The CDR3 has 16 residues. V lost 4 bases and J lost 3; bases outside the gene matches: 8. The CDR3 protein is CATSDPDRAYTDTQYF. The CDR3 DNA follows: TGTGCCACCAGTGACCCGGACAGGGCATATACAGATACGCAGTATTTT.

This clonotype was seen once. CDR3 coding DNA: TGTGCCAGCAGTGTGGGACTAGTCTCCTACGAGCAGTACTTC. Its translation is CASSVGLVSYEQYF. This rearrangement joins TRBV27 to TRBJ2-7, with 8 bases matching TRBD2. With 5 bases clipped from V and 0 bases from J, the junction kept 3 bases outside the gene matches. The length of the CDR3 is 14 residues. Looked up from germline, CDR1 is MNHEY and CDR2 is SMNVEV (reference sequence).

This clonotype was seen once. The junction differs from germline at one of its ends, possibly a read error. The chain couples TRBV10-3 to TRBJ2-1; D is perhaps TRBD2 (7 bases). CDR3 length: 15 amino acids. CDR1 and CDR2 (germline): ENHRY, SYGVKD. This CDR3 reads CAVSESGRGGNEQFF. The DNA for the CDR3 is TGTGCCGTCAGTGAGTCTGGGAGGGGGGGCAATGAGCAGTTCTTC.

The V call is TRBV4-1, the J call TRBJ2-2; 10 bases line up with TRBD2. Germline V gives CDR1 MGHRA, CDR2 YSYEKL. J was trimmed by 3 bases and V by 0 bases; bases with no gene match: 10. The CDR3 extends over 19 amino acids. The CDR3 here is CASSQDTGGGLAHTGELFF. DNA for the CDR3: TGCGCCAGCAGCCAAGACACAGGGGGGGGACTAGCGCACACCGGGGAGCTGTTTTTT.

The V call is TRBV20-1, the J call TRBJ1-1; D gene uncertain. The CDR3 is 17 residues long. CDR1 DFQATT and CDR2 SNEGSKA come from the germline V gene (reference sequence). V dropped 0 bases and J dropped 3 bases, with 20 bases sitting between them. This CDR3 is CSARDRMAIQTYTEAFF. The DNA of the CDR3 is TGCAGTGCTAGAGATAGAATGGCTATCCAGACGTACACTGAAGCTTTCTTT.

This clonotype was detected only a few times. The chain links TRBV25-1 to TRBJ2-1; tentatively, D is TRBD1 or TRBD2 (5 bases each). The CDR3 extends over 13 amino acids. V shed 8 bases and J shed 6 bases, with 14 bases lying between them. Germline V gene data show CDR1 as MGHDK and CDR2 as SYGVNS. In DNA form, the CDR3 reads TGTGCCAGCGGGGACGGGGCACCCAATGAGCAGTTCTTC. This codes for CASGDGAPNEQFF.

The genes are TRBV20-1 and TRBJ2-5, with 13 bases that match TRBD2. Germline assignment: CDR1 DFQATT and CDR2 SNEGSKA (reference sequence). CDR3 length equals 14 residues. V trimming: 5 bases; J trimming: 11 bases; junction bases outside the gene matches: 11. CDR3: CSALGLAGINEQYF. The CDR3 nucleotides read TGCAGTGCTCTGGGACTAGCGGGAATAAATGAGCAGTACTTC.

The V and J genes are TRBV7-2 and TRBJ2-7, with D perhaps matching TRBD2 (6 bases). Trimming took 5 bases from V and 4 from J, leaving 21 bases between them. The CDR3 contains 16 residues. Germline V gene data show CDR1 as SGHTA and CDR2 as FQGNSA. Here the CDR3 DNA reads TGTGCCAGCAGCGCAACCCTAACTAGCTGGAGATACGAGCAGTACTTC. It codes for CASSATLTSWRYEQYF.

The CDR3 DNA reads as TGTGCCAGCAGCCAAGAGACCTATGAGCAGTTCTTC. As protein: CASSQETYEQFF. This chain links TRBV3-1 with TRBJ2-1; unclear D gene. V was cut by 0 bases and J by 8 bases, with 5 bases left in between. The CDR3 spans 12 residues. The germline V gene has CDR1 LGHDT and CDR2 YNNKEL (reference sequence).

V usage is TRBV12-5 and J usage is TRBJ2-1, with D unresolved. The germline V and J ends were trimmed by 2 bases and 0 bases, with 17 bases remaining between them. The germline V gene has CDR1 LGHNT and CDR2 FRNRAP. This CDR3 has 18 residues. The CDR3 DNA follows: TGTGCTAGTGGTTTGTTCCCCCCGCAGCAAAGCTCCTACAATGAGCAGTTCTTC. It yields the protein CASGLFPPQQSSYNEQFF.

This clonotype was found a few times. The rearrangement links TRBV29-1 to TRBJ2-2; D is undetermined. This CDR3 spans 11 amino acids. V was cut by 5 bases and J by 6 bases, with 7 bases left in between. Germline loops: CDR1 SQVTM, CDR2 ANQGSEA. In DNA, the CDR3 is TGCAGCGTTCATGGGGCCGGGGAGCTGTTTTTT. Its protein product is CSVHGAGELFF.

A few counts support this clonotype. The CDR3: CASSLGDRGYQPQHF. The CDR3 region has the DNA TGTGCCAGCAGCTTAGGGGACAGGGGATATCAGCCCCAGCATTTT. The rearrangement links TRBV7-9 to TRBJ1-5; TRBD1 agrees at 10 bases. Germline V gene lookup returns CDR1 SEHNR and CDR2 FQNEAQ (reference sequence). The CDR3 is 15 amino acids. With V trimmed by 1 base and J by 5 bases, 2 bases remained unmatched.

V and J are TRBV5-4 and TRBJ2-1, with 9 nucleotides matching TRBD2. There are 15 residues in the CDR3. The trim removed 0 bases at V and 8 bases at J, leaving 6 bases unmatched. Germline CDR1 and CDR2: SGHNT and YYREEE (reference sequence). Here the CDR3 DNA reads TGTGCCAGCAGCTTGGGTAGCGGGGGAGGGGATGAGCAGTTCTTC. Protein product: CASSLGSGGGDEQFF.

The rearrangement joins TRBV10-3 to TRBJ1-1, with D perhaps matching TRBD1 (5 bases). Trimming took off 0 bases at V and 1 base at J, with 12 bases between the two ends. Germline CDR1 is ENHRY and CDR2 is SYGVKD. This CDR3 region has 16 residues. The CDR3 reads CAISESGVGTNTEAFF. Here the CDR3 DNA reads TGTGCCATCAGTGAGTCAGGAGTCGGGACGAACACTGAAGCTTTCTTT.

This clonotype has just one count. The rearrangement links TRBV6-1 to TRBJ1-5; D may be TRBD1 (6 bases). Germline V CDR1 and CDR2: MNHNS, SASEGT. V lost 10 bases and J 6 bases, leaving 25 bases between the germline ends. The CDR3 totals 16 residues. The CDR3 loop is CATTLMTQGAGQPQHF. The CDR3 nucleotides are TGTGCCACAACATTAATGACACAGGGAGCTGGTCAGCCCCAGCATTTT.

This chain uses TRBV20-1 with TRBJ1-2; 8 bases line up with TRBD1. The ends lost 3 bases at V and 4 bases at J; junction bases unmatched: 7. Germline V lookup: CDR1 DFQATT, CDR2 SNEGSKA (reference sequence). This CDR3 spans 14 amino acids. The DNA for the CDR3 is TGCAGTGCTAGGGACAGGGCCGGGCGCTATGGCTACACCTTC. As protein: CSARDRAGRYGYTF.